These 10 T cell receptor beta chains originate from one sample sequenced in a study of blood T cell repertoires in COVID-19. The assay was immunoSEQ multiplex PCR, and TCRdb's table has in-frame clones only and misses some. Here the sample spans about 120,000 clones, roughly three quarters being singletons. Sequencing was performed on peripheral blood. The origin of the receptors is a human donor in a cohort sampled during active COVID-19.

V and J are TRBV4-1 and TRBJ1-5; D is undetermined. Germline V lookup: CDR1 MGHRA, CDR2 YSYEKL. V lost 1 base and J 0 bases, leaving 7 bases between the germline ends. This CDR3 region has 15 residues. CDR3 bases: TGCGCCAGCAGCCAAGCCGGGTATAGCAATCAGCCCCAGCATTTT. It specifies CASSQAGYSNQPQHF.

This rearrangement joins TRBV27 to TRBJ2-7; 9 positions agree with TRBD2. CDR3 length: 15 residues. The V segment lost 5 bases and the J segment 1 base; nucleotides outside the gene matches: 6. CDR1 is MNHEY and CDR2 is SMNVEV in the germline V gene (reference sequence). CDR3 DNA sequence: TGTGCCAGCAGTATCGGACTAGCGTCGTCCTACGAGCAGTACTTC. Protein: CASSIGLASSYEQYF.

The CDR3 sequence is CASSGNQGEKLFF. DNA for the CDR3: TGTGCCAGCAGCGGAAACCAGGGGGAAAAACTGTTTTTT. The chain uses TRBV25-1 and TRBJ1-4, with D maybe TRBD1 (6 bases). V lost 6 bases to trimming and J lost 8 bases, with 13 bases between them. CDR1 is MGHDK and CDR2 is SYGVNS in the germline V gene. There are 13 residues in the CDR3.

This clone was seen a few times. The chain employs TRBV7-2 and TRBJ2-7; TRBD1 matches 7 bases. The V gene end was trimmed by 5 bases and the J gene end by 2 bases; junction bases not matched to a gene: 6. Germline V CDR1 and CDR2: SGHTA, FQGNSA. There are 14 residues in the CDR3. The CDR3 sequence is CASSNRQGPYEQYF. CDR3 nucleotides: TGTGCCAGCAGCAACAGACAGGGCCCCTACGAGCAGTACTTC.

CDR3: CASIGDEQYF. DNA for the CDR3: TGTGCCAGCATAGGGGACGAGCAGTACTTC. This rearrangement joins TRBV2 to TRBJ2-7; weak D call: TRBD1 (5 bases). The CDR3 extends over 10 amino acids. The germline V and J ends were trimmed by 7 bases and 5 bases, with 6 bases remaining between them. CDR1 SNHLY and CDR2 FYNNEI come from the germline V gene.

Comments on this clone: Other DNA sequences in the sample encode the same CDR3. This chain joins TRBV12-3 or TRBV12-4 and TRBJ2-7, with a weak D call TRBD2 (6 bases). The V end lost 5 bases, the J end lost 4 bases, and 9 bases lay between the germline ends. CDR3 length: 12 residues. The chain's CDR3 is CASSPAGYEQYF. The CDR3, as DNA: TGTGCCAGCAGTCCGGCGGGGTACGAGCAGTACTTC.

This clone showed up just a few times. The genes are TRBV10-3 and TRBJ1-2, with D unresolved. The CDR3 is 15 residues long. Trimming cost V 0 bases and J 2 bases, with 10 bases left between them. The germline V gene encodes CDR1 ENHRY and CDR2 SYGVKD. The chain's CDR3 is CAISESVESNYGYTF. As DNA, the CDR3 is TGTGCCATCAGTGAGTCGGTGGAGTCGAACTATGGCTACACCTTC.

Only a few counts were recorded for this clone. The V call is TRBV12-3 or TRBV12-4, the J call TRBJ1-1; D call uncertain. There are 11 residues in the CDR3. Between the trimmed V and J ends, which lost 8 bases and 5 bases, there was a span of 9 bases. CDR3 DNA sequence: TGTGCCAGCGGGTGGAGGACTGAAGCTTTCTTT. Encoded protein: CASGWRTEAFF.

The CDR3 loop is CASSLEGAGGSYNEQFF. The CDR3 DNA reads as TGCGCCAGCAGCTTGGAGGGGGCGGGAGGTTCGTACAATGAGCAGTTCTTC. The chain employs TRBV5-1 and TRBJ2-1; D may be TRBD2 (8 bases). Germline lookup yields CDR1 SGHRS and CDR2 YFSETQ. The ends were cut back, 0 bases at V and 4 bases at J, with 17 bases in the middle. This CDR3 comprises 17 residues.

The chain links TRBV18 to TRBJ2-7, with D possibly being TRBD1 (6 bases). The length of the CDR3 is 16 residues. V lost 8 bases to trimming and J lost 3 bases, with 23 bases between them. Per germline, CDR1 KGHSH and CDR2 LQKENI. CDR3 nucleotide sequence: TGTGCCAGCACCCGGACAGTCCGTCAGTTAGGCTACGAGCAGTACTTC. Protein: CASTRTVRQLGYEQYF.